A single sample gave rise to the 18 T cell receptor beta chains below, sequenced in a study of cytomegalovirus exposure and HLA in healthy donors. A multiplex PCR was run with 60 Vbeta primers and 13 Jbeta primers. Repertoires were generated with immunoSEQ multiplex PCR, while TCRdb's copy carries only in-frame clones and drops some. The data contain 100,000 or so clones, 79% of them singletons. The sample consisted of PBMCs. These receptors all come from a woman aged 40-49 years in good health and CMV-seronegative.

On this clone itself: Other nucleotide sequences from this sample produce the same CDR3. V and J are TRBV28 and TRBJ2-2; TRBD1 might be the D (6 bases). Trimming pared 6 bases from V and 8 bases from J, leaving 19 bases between. CDR1 is MDHEN, CDR2 SYDVKM, per germline. The CDR3 extends over 15 amino acids. The CDR3 coding sequence is TGTGCCAGCAGCTGGGTTCGGACAGCTAAGGGGGAGCTGTTTTTT. It codes for CASSWVRTAKGELFF.

This chain connects TRBV28 to TRBJ1-5; tentative D call: TRBD1 (6 bases). The CDR3 totals 14 residues. V lost 6 bases, J lost 3 bases, and 12 bases lay in between. The V gene's germline CDR1 is MDHEN and CDR2 SYDVKM. CDR3 protein: CASRSGQYNQPQHF. Here the CDR3 DNA reads TGTGCCAGCAGGTCAGGACAGTACAATCAGCCCCAGCATTTT.

The V call is TRBV5-4, the J call TRBJ2-5; 8 nucleotides align to TRBD2. Trimming removed 4 bases from V and 1 base from J; junction bases left unmatched: 6. The CDR3 has 15 amino acids. Germline CDR1 reads SGHNT; CDR2 reads YYREEE (reference sequence). CDR3 residues: CASSPSLAGQETQYF. Here the CDR3 DNA reads TGTGCCAGCAGCCCGTCGCTAGCGGGCCAAGAGACCCAGTACTTC. The full variable domain, its missing parts supplied by reference TRBV5-4 and TRBJ2-5, is ETGVTQSPTHLIKTRGQQVTLRCSSQSGHNTVSWYQQALGQGPQFIFQYYREEENGRGNFPPRFSGLQFPNYSSELNVNALELDDSALYLCASSPSLAGQETQYFGPGTRLLVL.

This clone came up a few times. The V call is TRBV27, the J call TRBJ2-3, with TRBD2 identical over 7 bases. V shed 7 bases and J 6 bases; nucleotides not matched to a gene: 16. CDR1 is MNHEY, CDR2 SMNVEV, per germline (reference sequence). The CDR3 is made up of 16 amino acids. The CDR3 region has the DNA TGTGCCAGCAAGGATCGCGGGAGCCCCTTTGGGGATACGCAGTATTTT. It specifies CASKDRGSPFGDTQYF.

This clone was seen only a few times. The rearrangement joins TRBV5-8 to TRBJ1-4; 9 bases align to TRBD1. Germline V gene data show CDR1 as SGHTS and CDR2 as YDEGEE. The V segment lost 3 bases and the J segment 8 bases; nucleotides outside the gene matches: 5. The CDR3 totals 14 residues. The CDR3 nucleotides are TGTGCCAGCAGCTCGACAGGGGGAGTGGAAAAACTGTTTTTT. Protein sequence: CASSSTGGVEKLFF.

This clone was counted a single time. The chain employs TRBV6-5 and TRBJ2-7; maybe TRBD2 (6 bases). The CDR3 has 15 residues. The V and J ends lost 0 bases and 6 bases respectively, with 15 bases between them. Germline V gene data show CDR1 as MNHEY and CDR2 as SVGAGI. Here the CDR3 reads CASSYSSGTESEQYF. For the CDR3, the DNA is TGTGCCAGCAGTTACTCTTCGGGGACTGAGAGCGAGCAGTACTTC.

This chain joins TRBV7-2 and TRBJ2-2; 8 nucleotides align to TRBD2. This CDR3 is built from 17 residues. Germline CDR1 and CDR2: SGHTA and FQGNSA. The trim removed 5 bases at V and 3 bases at J, leaving 11 bases unmatched. The CDR3 bases are TGTGCCAGCAGCCTCGAAGGGGGACTAGAGTACACCGGGGAGCTGTTTTTT. Translation gives CASSLEGGLEYTGELFF.

This clone occurred a few times. This chain joins TRBV28 and TRBJ1-1; no reliable D call. V was pared by 2 bases and J by 10 bases, with 17 bases between. The CDR3 covers 14 residues. The germline V gene has CDR1 MDHEN and CDR2 SYDVKM. The CDR3 sequence: CASSLNQDPERAFF. CDR3 nucleotide sequence: TGTGCCAGCAGTTTAAACCAGGATCCCGAGAGAGCTTTCTTT. The complete variable domain, with remaining parts taken from reference TRBV28 and TRBJ1-1, reads DVKVTQSSRYLVKRTGEKVFLECVQDMDHENMFWYRQDPGLGLRLIYFSYDVKMKEKGDIPEGYSVSREKKERFSLILESASTNQTSMYLCASSLNQDPERAFFGQGTRLTVV.

This clone has only a few counts. The chain has TRBV11-3 and TRBJ1-1; D is perhaps TRBD1 (6 bases). The CDR3 is 15 amino acids. The V end lost 5 bases, the J end lost 3 bases, and 16 bases lay between the germline ends. The germline CDR1 and CDR2 sequences are SGHNT and YENEEA. CDR3 coding DNA: TGTGCCAGCAGCCCCACAGGGCTAACGGACACTGAAGCTTTCTTT. It encodes CASSPTGLTDTEAFF. Looking up the rest from reference TRBV11-3 and TRBJ1-1 gives the full variable domain: EAGVVQSPRYKIIEKKQPVAFWCNPISGHNTLYWYLQNLGQGPELLIRYENEEAVDDSQLPKDRFSAERLKGVDSTLKIQPAELGDSAVYLCASSPTGLTDTEAFFGQGTRLTVV.

A note on this clone: Sequence at one end of the junction differs from germline and may be a read error. V usage is TRBV4-3 and J usage is TRBJ2-3, with TRBD2 as a possible D gene (5 bases). Looked up from germline, CDR1 is LGHNA and CDR2 is YSLEER. This CDR3 comprises 17 residues. The CDR3 region is CASSQATGLVRLDAQYF. The CDR3 nucleotides read TGCGCCAGCAGCCAAGCTACCGGACTCGTTCGTTTAGATGCGCAGTATTTT.

This chain connects TRBV7-9 to TRBJ2-1; 7 bases map to TRBD2. In germline, CDR1 is SEHNR, CDR2 FQNEAQ (reference sequence). CDR3 length: 15 residues. The J segment lost 5 bases and the V segment lost 3 bases, leaving 7 bases of the junction unmatched. Written as DNA, the CDR3 is TGTGCCAGCAGCTTCCAGGCTAGCGGAAACAATGAGCAGTTCTTC. It yields the protein CASSFQASGNNEQFF.

This rearrangement joins TRBV5-1 to TRBJ2-7, with TRBD1 matching over 7 bases. V lost 5 bases to trimming and J lost 0 bases; unmatched junction nucleotides: 14. Germline V gives CDR1 SGHRS, CDR2 YFSETQ. The CDR3 length is 17 residues. CDR3 nucleotides: TGCGCCAGCAGTCAACGACAGGGACACCCGAGCTCCTACGAGCAGTACTTC. It is translated as CASSQRQGHPSSYEQYF.

The chain recombines TRBV5-1 with TRBJ2-7; 11 nucleotides match TRBD2. The germline gives CDR1 SGHRS, CDR2 YFSETQ. Trimming at V came to 4 bases and at J to 5 bases, leaving 11 bases not matched to a gene. The CDR3 totals 16 residues. CDR3 DNA: TGCGCCAGCAGCCCCAGGGGTAGCGGGAGGGCAGACGAGCAGTACTTC. This gives the protein CASSPRGSGRADEQYF.

The rearrangement uses TRBV12-5 and TRBJ1-5; a possible D gene is TRBD1 (6 bases). The CDR3 runs 12 residues. Germline V CDR1 and CDR2: LGHNT, FRNRAP. V lost 6 bases, J lost 7 bases, and 10 bases lay in between. The CDR3 nucleotides read TGTGCTAGTGGACAGGGTACGCAGCCCCAGCATTTT. Translated: CASGQGTQPQHF. Full variable domain (remainder filled in from reference TRBV12-5 and TRBJ1-5): DARVTQTPRHKVTEMGQEVTMRCQPILGHNTVFWYRQTMMQGLELLAYFRNRAPLDDSGMPKDRFSAEMPDATLATLKIQPSEPRDSAVYFCASGQGTQPQHFGDGTRLSIL.

This chain joins TRBV5-4 and TRBJ2-1, with D unresolved. CDR3 length: 15 residues. CDR1 is SGHNT and CDR2 is YYREEE in the germline V gene (reference sequence). The V and J ends lost 2 bases and 4 bases respectively, with 13 bases between them. The CDR3 DNA is TGTGCCAGCAGCTTAACCAGCTACTATTACAATGAGCAGTTCTTC. Its protein product is CASSLTSYYYNEQFF.

The CDR3 sequence: CASRPGPTNEKLFF. DNA for the CDR3: TGCGCCAGCAGACCAGGGCCAACTAATGAAAAACTGTTTTTT. The chain employs TRBV5-1 and TRBJ1-4, with D possibly matching TRBD1 (5 bases). Trimming removed 5 bases at V and 0 bases at J, with 8 bases between. The CDR3 has 14 residues. CDR1 is SGHRS and CDR2 is YFSETQ in the germline V gene.

CDR3: CASSVDWTGALGYTF. CDR3 bases: TGTGCCAGCAGCGTAGATTGGACAGGGGCGCTTGGCTACACCTTC. The rearrangement links TRBV9 to TRBJ1-2; 9 bases are shared with TRBD1. The length of the CDR3 is 15 residues. The germline gives CDR1 SGDLS, CDR2 YYNGEE. J was trimmed by 7 bases and V by 0 bases; bases with no gene match: 7.

The rearrangement uses TRBV7-2 and TRBJ2-7, with 8 bases aligning to TRBD1. The V and J ends lost 7 bases and 3 bases, in that order; junction bases with no gene match: 8. The CDR3 has 14 residues. CDR1 is SGHTA, CDR2 FQGNSA, per germline. CDR3 sequence reads: CASTPSGQVYEQYF. For the CDR3, the DNA is TGTGCCAGCACCCCTTCGGGACAGGTCTACGAGCAGTACTTC. Variable domain in full (rest from reference TRBV7-2 and TRBJ2-7): GAGVSQSPSNKVTEKGKDVELRCDPISGHTALYWYRQSLGQGLEFLIYFQGNSAPDKSGLPSDRFSAERTGGSVSTLTIQRTQQEDSAVYLCASTPSGQVYEQYFGPGTRLTVT.